This TCR beta chain was recorded in a study of blood T cell repertoires in COVID-19. The data were produced by immunoSEQ multiplex PCR, yet TCRdb's version contains in-frame clones alone and is incomplete. The sample includes some 200,000 clones, 86% seen only once; the top ten take about 4%. Trimming stripped 9 bases from V and 2 bases from J, with 11 bases between. The V gene's germline CDR1 is SEHNR and CDR2 FQNEAQ (reference sequence). The CDR3 runs to 13 residues. The sequence was obtained from a woman between 35 and 50 years old with acute COVID-19. The rearrangement uses TRBV7-9 and TRBJ1-5; D may be TRBD1 (5 bases). The sequenced sample was PBMCs or T cells enriched from blood (not recorded which). The CDR3 DNA reads TGTGCCAGTTCAGGGTGGGGCAATCAGCCCCAGCATTTT. Protein product: CASSGWGNQPQHF.